The subject of this entry is one T cell receptor (beta chain). Antigen specificity is unknown. This entry belongs to a study of cytomegalovirus exposure and HLA in healthy donors. The CDR3 is 15 amino acids. The germline CDR1 and CDR2 sequences are SEHNR and FQNEAQ (reference sequence). V dropped 5 bases and J dropped 5 bases, with 19 bases sitting between them. Generated by immunoSEQ multiplex PCR, the TCRdb table keeps only in-frame clones and is missing some. Among 120,000 to 150,000 clones listed, about 88% were seen once. Study-level points and caveats: A few CMV-associated chains were confirmed in vitro to be specific for CMV antigens.

The receptor comes from a woman younger than 30 in good health and CMV-seropositive. J is TRBJ2-7 and V is TRBV7-9; D possibly corresponds to TRBD1 (5 bases). Sequencing used PBMCs. The DNA of the CDR3 is TGTGCCAGCAGCCCGTTTGTGAGGCTAGGGGACGAGCAGTACTTC. It is translated as CASSPFVRLGDEQYF.